This T cell receptor beta chain originates from a study of OX40 agonist ivuxolimab in advanced cancers. Study in general: The treatment was a fully human IgG2 OX40 agonist, ivuxolimab. Hepatocellular carcinoma, melanoma, renal cell or head and neck cancer was diagnosed in the dose-escalation patients. Partial responses were achieved by three patients: one hepatocellular carcinoma, two cutaneous melanoma.

Here immunoSEQ multiplex PCR was the method, and the copy in TCRdb shows in-frame clones only, minus some. The repertoire has tens of thousands of clones, about 80% of them found once; the top ten carry approximately 4.8%. V gave up 7 bases and J gave up 6 bases, with 19 bases separating them. The CDR3 has 15 residues. Germline V gene data show CDR1 as MNHEY and CDR2 as SMNVEV (reference sequence). This chain links TRBV27 with TRBJ2-1; TRBD1 or TRBD2 may be the D gene (5 bases each). The sequence was collected from an adult with an advanced solid tumor such as melanoma, head and neck, liver or kidney cancer. Sequenced material: CD4+ or CD8+ T cells sorted from blood, taken in a trial of the OX40 agonist ivuxolimab. The CDR3 loop is CASTARNRDLNEQFF. In DNA form, the CDR3 reads TGTGCCAGCACCGCCCGAAATAGGGACCTCAATGAGCAGTTCTTC.